Listed here are 8 T cell receptor beta chains from one sample, sequenced in a study of blood T cell repertoires in COVID-19 (dated by TCRdb to about 2020). The library came from the immunoSEQ multiplex PCR assay. Here the immuneACCESS table is served through TCRdb, limited to in-frame sequences with V and J called. Missing clones are a known gap in these copies; in checked studies unresolved V genes cover under half, and the rest lacks a known reason. The sample table records some 97,000 clones; roughly 87% of these occur just once. The ten largest clones take up 7% to 9.5% of the sample. Sequenced sample: peripheral blood. These receptors were obtained from a young man in a cohort sampled during active COVID-19.

This chain connects TRBV19 to TRBJ1-3; the match to TRBD1 covers 11 bases. Trimming took 6 bases from V and 0 from J; bases not matched to a gene: 4. Germline V gene sequence: CDR1 LNHDA, CDR2 SQIVND (reference sequence). The CDR3 consists of 16 residues. CDR3 nucleotide sequence: TGTGCCAGTAGCGGACAGGGGGCTGGCTCTGGAAACACCATATATTTT. It codes for CASSGQGAGSGNTIYF.

This clone is a singleton in its sample. The rearrangement uses TRBV9 and TRBJ2-5, with 9 nucleotides matching TRBD2. After removal of 0 bases from V and 4 bases from J, the junction contained 7 bases not matched to a gene. The CDR3 has 16 amino acids. Germline-derived CDR1 and CDR2 are SGDLS and YYNGEE. In DNA, the CDR3 is TGTGCCAGCAGCGTAGTTGGCGGGGGGGCCGGAGAGACCCAGTACTTC. Translated, it gives CASSVVGGGAGETQYF.

The chain is built from TRBV6-2 or TRBV6-3 and TRBJ2-3; TRBD2 matches at 8 bases. J was trimmed by 3 bases and V by 3 bases; bases with no gene match: 14. This CDR3 comprises 18 residues. CDR1 MNHEY and CDR2 SVGEGT come from the germline V gene. The CDR3 DNA reads TGTGCCAGCAGTTATGGGATCTTACTAGCGGACGAGACAGATACGCAGTATTTT. Protein sequence: CASSYGILLADETDTQYF.

The CDR3 here is CASGVWLNYGYTF. The CDR3 DNA is TGTGCCAGCGGAGTTTGGCTAAACTATGGCTACACCTTC. The chain employs TRBV12-3 or TRBV12-4 and TRBJ1-2, with D uncertain. V was shortened by 8 bases and J by 2 bases, with 12 bases between the two germline ends. CDR3 size: 13 residues.

V gene TRBV7-9 combines with J gene TRBJ2-7; unclear D gene. This CDR3 spans 11 amino acids. Germline assignment: CDR1 SEHNR and CDR2 FQNEAQ (reference sequence). V shed 5 bases and J shed 6 bases, with 8 bases lying between them. The DNA of the CDR3 is TGTGCCAGCAGCCCCCTACGCGAGCAGTACTTC. It encodes CASSPLREQYF.

V and J are TRBV2 and TRBJ2-5; 8 positions match TRBD2. The trim removed 8 bases at V and 3 bases at J, leaving 2 bases unmatched. The CDR3 has 12 amino acids. Germline CDR1 reads SNHLY; CDR2 reads FYNNEI. CDR3 in DNA: TGTGCCAGCCGGCGGGGGGAAGAGACCCAGTACTTC. Its protein product is CASRRGEETQYF. Looking up the rest from reference TRBV2 and TRBJ2-5 gives the full variable domain: EPEVTQTPSHQVTQMGQEVILRCVPISNHLYFYWYRQILGQKVEFLVSFYNNEISEKSEIFDDQFSVERPDGSNFTLKIRSTKLEDSAMYFCASRRGEETQYFGPGTRLLVL.

The gene calls are TRBV5-1 and TRBJ2-3; 8 bases line up with TRBD1. V lost 0 bases to trimming and J lost 2 bases; unmatched junction nucleotides: 8. In germline, CDR1 is SGHRS, CDR2 YFSETQ. The CDR3 sequence is 17 residues long. The CDR3 loop is CASSLEGTGGPTDTQYF. CDR3 coding DNA: TGCGCCAGCAGCTTGGAGGGAACAGGGGGACCCACAGATACGCAGTATTTT.

V gene TRBV6-2 or TRBV6-3 combines with J gene TRBJ1-6; the D gene is possibly TRBD1 (6 bases). This CDR3 has 17 residues. The V end lost 5 bases, the J end lost 10 bases, and 24 bases lay between the germline ends. Germline V gene sequence: CDR1 MNHEY, CDR2 SVGEGT. CDR3 amino acids: CASSGGYRDPIGSPLHF. The CDR3, as DNA: TGTGCCAGCAGTGGGGGATACAGGGACCCTATCGGGTCACCCCTCCACTTT.